Below, 22 T cell receptor beta chains from the same sample are listed, as sequenced in a study of T cell clones after liver transplantation. Repertoires were generated with immunoSEQ multiplex PCR, while TCRdb's copy carries only in-frame clones and drops some. The sample has under 130,000 clones; under 90% are singletons. Sequencing used CD4+ T cells from blood, obtained about 50 months after liver transplant. These receptors all stem from a human patient who received a liver transplant. T cells may partly derive from the graft donor.

The chain couples TRBV18 to TRBJ2-7; no firm D call. From germline, CDR1 is KGHSH and CDR2 LQKENI. The ends were cut back, 3 bases at V and 2 bases at J, with 14 bases in the middle. The CDR3 consists of 15 residues. Written as DNA, the CDR3 is TGTGCCAGCTCACCCCCCGGGCAGCCAACCTACGAGCAGTACTTC. It is translated as CASSPPGQPTYEQYF.

The rearrangement joins TRBV5-1 to TRBJ2-7; D may correspond to TRBD1 or TRBD2 (5 bases each). Trimming left V 0 bases short and J 2 bases short, with 9 bases between. This CDR3 contains 14 residues. Per germline, CDR1 SGHRS and CDR2 YFSETQ. CDR3 DNA: TGCGCCAGCAGCTTGGCCGGGGCCCCCTACGAGCAGTACTTC. Its translation: CASSLAGAPYEQYF.

V gene TRBV28 combines with J gene TRBJ2-7; TRBD1 matches 9 bases. V was clipped by 3 bases and J by 1 base; unmatched bases: 4. The CDR3 has 15 residues. Germline V lookup: CDR1 MDHEN, CDR2 SYDVKM. CDR3 nucleotide sequence: TGTGCCAGCAGTTTCGAAGGGACAGGGTCCTACGAGCAGTACTTC. Translation: CASSFEGTGSYEQYF.

The chain is built from TRBV7-9 and TRBJ1-5; maybe TRBD1 (6 bases). The CDR3 is 16 residues long. Trimming removed 5 bases at V and 5 bases at J, with 19 bases between. The germline gives CDR1 SEHNR, CDR2 FQNEAQ (reference sequence). This CDR3 reads CASSGGLQGMHQPQHF. In DNA, the CDR3 is TGTGCCAGCAGCGGAGGACTACAGGGAATGCATCAGCCCCAGCATTTT.

V gene TRBV5-1 combines with J gene TRBJ1-4, with D maybe TRBD1 (5 bases). Germline-derived CDR1 and CDR2 are SGHRS and YFSETQ. The CDR3 runs to 16 residues. V lost 0 bases and J 0 bases, leaving 9 bases between the germline ends. The CDR3 reads CASSLDGGTTNEKLFF. The CDR3 DNA follows: TGCGCCAGCAGCTTGGACGGGGGGACAACTAATGAAAAACTGTTTTTT.

This chain uses TRBV5-6 with TRBJ2-3; 8 bases line up with TRBD2. From germline, CDR1 is SGHDT and CDR2 YYEEEE. The CDR3 is 15 amino acids. The V and J ends lost 2 bases and 5 bases, in that order; junction bases with no gene match: 7. The CDR3 is CASSLDGGAIDTQYF. In DNA form, the CDR3 reads TGTGCCAGCAGCTTAGACGGGGGGGCGATAGATACGCAGTATTTT. Based on the CDR3 plus reference TRBV5-6 and TRBJ2-3, the full variable domain is DAGVTQSPTHLIKTRGQQVTLRCSPKSGHDTVSWYQQALGQGPQFIFQYYEEEERQRGNFPDRFSGHQFPNYSSELNVNALLLGDSALYLCASSLDGGAIDTQYFGPGTRLTVL.

The V and J genes are TRBV18 and TRBJ2-2; D is unclear. This CDR3 has 15 residues. V was shortened by 6 bases and J by 0 bases, with 11 bases between the two germline ends. Germline V gene data show CDR1 as KGHSH and CDR2 as LQKENI. The CDR3 DNA reads TGTGCCAGCTCGCCGCAGACTTCGAACACCGGGGAGCTGTTTTTT. Its translation: CASSPQTSNTGELFF.

The chain has TRBV11-1 and TRBJ2-7; 11 nucleotides match TRBD2. J gave up 1 base and V 5 bases, and 13 bases lay outside the gene matches. This CDR3 is 18 amino acids long. CDR1 SGHAT and CDR2 FQDESV come from the germline V gene (reference sequence). The CDR3 DNA reads TGTGCCAGCAGCCCGCGGGGGCTAGCGGGGGGCGAATCCTACGAGCAGTACTTC. Protein sequence: CASSPRGLAGGESYEQYF.

V is TRBV19 and J is TRBJ2-3, with D possibly TRBD2 on 6 matching bases. The germline V gene has CDR1 LNHDA and CDR2 SQIVND (reference sequence). The CDR3 is made up of 14 amino acids. V dropped 3 bases and J dropped 6 bases, with 13 bases sitting between them. The CDR3 DNA reads as TGTGCCAGTAGTATGGGGGGATTTATCGATACGCAGTATTTT. Its protein is CASSMGGFIDTQYF.

The chain recombines TRBV28 with TRBJ2-7; TRBD1 might be the D (6 bases). The CDR3 contains 11 residues. The V and J ends lost 11 bases and 7 bases respectively, with 15 bases between them. The germline CDR1 and CDR2 sequences are MDHEN and SYDVKM. The CDR3 nucleotides are TGTGCCGCCCAGAGGGGGAGAGAGCAGTACTTC. It translates to CAAQRGREQYF.

V usage is TRBV13 and J usage is TRBJ2-3; possible D gene TRBD2, 7 bases. Trimming pared 4 bases from V and 4 bases from J, leaving 18 bases between. This CDR3 spans 16 amino acids. Germline values: CDR1 PRHDT, CDR2 FYEKMQ (reference sequence). The CDR3 reads CASSSGAGAGADTQYF. The CDR3 region has the DNA TGTGCCAGCAGCTCTGGCGCGGGGGCGGGGGCAGATACGCAGTATTTT. Full variable domain (remainder filled in from reference TRBV13 and TRBJ2-3): AAGVIQSPRHLIKEKRETATLKCYPIPRHDTVYWYQQGPGQDPQFLISFYEKMQSDKGSIPDRFSAQQFSDYHSELNMSSLELGDSALYFCASSSGAGAGADTQYFGPGTRLTVL.

V gene TRBV7-3 combines with J gene TRBJ2-1, with D tentatively TRBD1 (6 bases). V was pared by 5 bases and J by 0 bases, with 23 bases between. This CDR3 comprises 19 residues. CDR1 SGHTA and CDR2 FQGTGA come from the germline V gene. CDR3 DNA: TGTGCCAGCAGCCCGCATAGGACGGGAAGGGGGAACTCCTACAATGAGCAGTTCTTC. Its protein is CASSPHRTGRGNSYNEQFF.

The chain recombines TRBV19 with TRBJ2-2; TRBD1 agrees at 7 bases. The germline gives CDR1 LNHDA, CDR2 SQIVND (reference sequence). V was clipped by 10 bases and J by 2 bases; unmatched bases: 4. This CDR3 is 13 amino acids long. This CDR3 reads CAIGQANTGELFF. The CDR3 DNA follows: TGTGCCATCGGACAGGCCAACACCGGGGAGCTGTTTTTT.

This chain links TRBV27 with TRBJ1-3; no definite D call. Germline CDR1 MNHEY, CDR2 SMNVEV (reference sequence). The CDR3 covers 18 residues. The ends were cut back, 2 bases at V and 0 bases at J, with 17 bases in the middle. The CDR3 loop is CASSLRPQRLDSGNTIYF. The CDR3 DNA reads as TGTGCCAGCAGTTTACGCCCTCAGCGGCTAGACTCTGGAAACACCATATATTTT.

The gene calls are TRBV6-5 and TRBJ2-1; unclear D gene. V was trimmed by 4 bases and J by 14 bases, leaving 15 bases between them. The CDR3 spans 12 residues. The germline CDR1 and CDR2 sequences are MNHEY and SVGAGI. In DNA form, the CDR3 reads TGTGCCAGCAGTTCAACCGACGGAGACGAGTTCTTC. It yields the protein CASSSTDGDEFF.

The chain joins TRBV23-1 to TRBJ2-5, with D perhaps matching TRBD1 or TRBD2 (6 bases each). TRBV23-1 is an open reading frame, and its role is uncertain. V was pared by 2 bases and J by 5 bases, with 18 bases between. This CDR3 has 16 amino acids. The CDR3 region is CASSQQNGGRGETQYF. For the CDR3, the DNA is TGCGCCAGCAGTCAACAGAATGGGGGCCGGGGGGAGACCCAGTACTTC.

The chain carries TRBV5-4 and TRBJ2-7, with D perhaps TRBD2 (6 bases). CDR1 SGHNT and CDR2 YYREEE come from the germline V gene (reference sequence). V lost 4 bases and J lost 2, with 19 bases in between. CDR3 length equals 16 residues. The CDR3 nucleotides read TGTGCCAGCAGCCACCACCGGGCCGGAGGGACCTACGAGCAGTACTTC. It yields the protein CASSHHRAGGTYEQYF.

The chain recombines TRBV5-1 with TRBJ1-4; TRBD1 might be the D (5 bases). The CDR3 runs to 15 residues. Germline CDR1 and CDR2: SGHRS and YFSETQ. Trimming shortened V by 2 bases and J by 5 bases, and 13 bases separated the two germline ends. CDR3 DNA sequence: TGCGCCAGCAGCTTCGCGGGACGGCAAAATGAAAAACTGTTTTTT. Translated: CASSFAGRQNEKLFF.

This chain links TRBV12-5 with TRBJ2-3; tentatively, D is TRBD1 or TRBD2 (6 bases each). In germline, CDR1 is LGHNT, CDR2 FRNRAP. This CDR3 spans 14 amino acids. Trimming took 8 bases from V and 2 from J, leaving 14 bases between them. For the CDR3, the DNA is TGTGCTAGTCGGCACGGGGGCATCACAGATACGCAGTATTTT. Translating gives CASRHGGITDTQYF.

This sequence joins TRBV7-9 and TRBJ2-1; 11 bases map to TRBD2. Germline CDR1 is SEHNR and CDR2 is FQNEAQ (reference sequence). There are 15 residues in the CDR3. The V and J ends lost 5 bases and 5 bases, in that order; junction bases with no gene match: 5. The DNA for the CDR3 is TGTGCCAGCAGCCCTAGCGGGGGGCCCCACAATGAGCAGTTCTTC. It encodes CASSPSGGPHNEQFF.

The chain is built from TRBV4-2 and TRBJ2-1; no clear D. The V end was cut by 4 bases, the J end by 4 bases, with 11 bases between. CDR1 and CDR2 from the germline V gene are LGHNA and YNFKEQ. The CDR3 extends over 14 amino acids. The chain's CDR3 is CASSPRAGYNEQFF. The CDR3 coding sequence is TGTGCCAGCAGCCCCCGAGCTGGGTACAATGAGCAGTTCTTC.

This clone was observed a single time. This chain joins TRBV29-1 and TRBJ2-2; 7 bases align to TRBD1. Trimming took 4 bases from V and 0 from J; bases not matched to a gene: 5. CDR1 and CDR2 (germline): SQVTM, ANQGSEA. This CDR3 has 15 amino acids. The CDR3 region is CSVGGQSANTGELFF. Written as DNA, the CDR3 is TGCAGCGTTGGGGGACAGTCTGCGAACACCGGGGAGCTGTTTTTT.